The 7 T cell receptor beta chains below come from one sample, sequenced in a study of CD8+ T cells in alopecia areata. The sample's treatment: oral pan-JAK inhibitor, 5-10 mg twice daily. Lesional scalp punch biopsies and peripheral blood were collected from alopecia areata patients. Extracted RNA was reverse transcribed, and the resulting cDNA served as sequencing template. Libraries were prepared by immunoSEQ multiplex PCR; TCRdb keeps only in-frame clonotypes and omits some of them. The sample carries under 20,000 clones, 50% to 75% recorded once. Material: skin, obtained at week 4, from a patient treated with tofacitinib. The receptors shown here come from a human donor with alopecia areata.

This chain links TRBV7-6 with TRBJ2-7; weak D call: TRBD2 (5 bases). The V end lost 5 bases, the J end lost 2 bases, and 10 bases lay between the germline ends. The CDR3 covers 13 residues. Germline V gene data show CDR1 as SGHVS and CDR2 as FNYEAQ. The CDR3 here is CASSEDLTYEQYF. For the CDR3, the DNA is TGTGCCAGCAGCGAGGACTTAACCTACGAGCAGTACTTC. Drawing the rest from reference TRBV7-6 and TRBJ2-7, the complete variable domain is GAGVSQSPRYKVTKRGQDVALRCDPISGHVSLYWYRQALGQGPEFLTYFNYEAQQDKSGLPNDRFSAERPEGSISTLTIQRTEQRDSAMYRCASSEDLTYEQYFGPGTRLTVT.

CDR3 region: CASSTRRGVSYNEQFF. As DNA, the CDR3 is TGTGCCAGCAGCACCCGGCGGGGGGTGTCCTACAATGAGCAGTTCTTC. J is TRBJ2-1 and V is TRBV7-2, with TRBD2 matching 8 bases. CDR1 is SGHTA, CDR2 FQGNSA, per germline. The CDR3 length is 16 residues. The V and J ends lost 5 bases and 1 base, in that order; junction bases with no gene match: 7.

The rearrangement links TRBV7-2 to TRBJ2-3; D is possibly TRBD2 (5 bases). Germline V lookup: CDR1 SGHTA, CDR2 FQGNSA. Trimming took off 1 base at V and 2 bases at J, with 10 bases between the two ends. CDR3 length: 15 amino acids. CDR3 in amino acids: CASSLGGVSTDTQYF. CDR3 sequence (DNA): TGTGCCAGCAGCTTAGGGGGAGTATCCACAGATACGCAGTATTTT.

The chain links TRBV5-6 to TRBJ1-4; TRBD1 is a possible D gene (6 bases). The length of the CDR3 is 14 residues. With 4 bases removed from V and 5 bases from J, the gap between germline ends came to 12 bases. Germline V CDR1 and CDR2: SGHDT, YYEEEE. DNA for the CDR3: TGTGCCAGCAGCCGCAGGGGAACAAATGAAAAACTGTTTTTT. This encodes CASSRRGTNEKLFF.

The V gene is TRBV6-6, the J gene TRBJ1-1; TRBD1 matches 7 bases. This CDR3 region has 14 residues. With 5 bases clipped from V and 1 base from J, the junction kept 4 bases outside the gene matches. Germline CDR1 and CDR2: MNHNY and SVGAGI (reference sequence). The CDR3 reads CASSQQGRNTEAFF. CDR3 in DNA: TGTGCCAGCAGTCAACAGGGGCGGAACACTGAAGCTTTCTTT.

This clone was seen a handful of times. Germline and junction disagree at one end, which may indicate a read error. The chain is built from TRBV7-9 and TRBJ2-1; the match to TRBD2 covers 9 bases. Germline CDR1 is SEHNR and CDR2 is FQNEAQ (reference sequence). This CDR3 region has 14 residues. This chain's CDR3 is CASSIAGAYNEQFF. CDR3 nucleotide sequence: TGTGCCAGCAGCATAGCGGGGGCTTACAATGAGCAGTTCTTC.

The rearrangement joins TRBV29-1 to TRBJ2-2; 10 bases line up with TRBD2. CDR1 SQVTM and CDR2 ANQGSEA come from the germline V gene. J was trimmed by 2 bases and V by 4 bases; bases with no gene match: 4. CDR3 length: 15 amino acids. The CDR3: CSVVASGSNTGELFF. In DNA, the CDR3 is TGCAGCGTTGTAGCTAGCGGGAGTAACACCGGGGAGCTGTTTTTT.